A single sample gave rise to the 9 T cell receptor beta chains below, sequenced in a study of blood T cells in healthy people across ages. The second PCR ran roughly 7 to 12 cycles with a sample-barcoded 5' primer and J-beta primers. TCRdb analysed the 5' RACE reads with MiXCR anew, one entry per CDR3 protein. The profile shows 700,000 to 900,000 distinct CDR3 sequences, roughly 50% of them singletons. What was sequenced was blood. The receptors here all came from an elderly man in good health.

This clonotype was found a few times. The chain is built from TRBV6-2 or TRBV6-3 and TRBJ2-4; no clear D. The CDR3 covers 15 residues. The V gene lost 2 bases and the J gene lost 2 bases, with 10 bases spanning the gap. Per germline, CDR1 MNHEY and CDR2 SVGEGT. This chain's CDR3 is CASSYREKTKNIQYF. DNA of the CDR3: TGTGCCAGCAGTTACAGGGAAAAAACCAAAAACATTCAGTACTTC.

Only a few counts were recorded for this clonotype. J is TRBJ2-3 and V is TRBV2; D uncertain. CDR3 length equals 16 residues. The germline CDR1 and CDR2 sequences are SNHLY and FYNNEI. The V end was cut by 6 bases, the J end by 1 base, with 17 bases between. CDR3 in DNA: TGTGCCAGCAGACCAACTACCTTCGCAGGCACAGATACGCAGTATTTT. This encodes CASRPTTFAGTDTQYF. The entire variable domain, with the rest obtained from reference TRBV2 and TRBJ2-3, is as follows: EPEVTQTPSHQVTQMGQEVILRCVPISNHLYFYWYRQILGQKVEFLVSFYNNEISEKSEIFDDQFSVERPDGSNFTLKIRSTKLEDSAMYFCASRPTTFAGTDTQYFGPGTRLTVL.

This rearrangement joins TRBV4-2 to TRBJ2-1; 10 bases are shared with TRBD2. TRBJ2-7 explains the end of the DNA better; the J call may be wrong. CDR1 is LGHNA, CDR2 YNFKEQ, per germline. The CDR3 extends over 19 amino acids. The CDR3, as DNA: TGTGCCAGCAGCCAAGAGTCTAGCGGGGGCCTGGGGTCCTACAATGAGCAGTACTTC. The encoded protein is CASSQESSGGLGSYNEQYF.

The V call is TRBV10-3, the J call TRBJ1-1; the D gene is possibly TRBD1 (5 bases). CDR1 is ENHRY and CDR2 is SYGVKD in the germline V gene. The CDR3 extends over 13 amino acids. Trimming stripped 11 bases from V and 4 bases from J, with 17 bases between. The CDR3 here is CARREGPGTEAFF. The CDR3 DNA is TGTGCCCGACGGGAGGGGCCGGGCACTGAAGCTTTCTTT.

The CDR3 nucleotides are TGCGCCAGCAGCAAAGGGGATTTGAACACTGAAGCTTTCTTT. This translates into CASSKGDLNTEAFF. V usage is TRBV5-1 and J usage is TRBJ1-1; tentative D call: TRBD1 (5 bases). Deletions cut 4 bases from V and 0 bases from J, with 10 bases between. From germline, CDR1 is SGHRS and CDR2 YFSETQ. The CDR3 spans 14 residues.

The CDR3 DNA reads TGTGCCAGCTTCAGGGGGGCGTATACTGAAGCTTTCTTT. Encoded protein: CASFRGAYTEAFF. The chain links TRBV27 to TRBJ1-1; 7 nucleotides match TRBD1. The CDR3 runs 13 residues. The V gene end was trimmed by 8 bases and the J gene end by 5 bases; junction bases not matched to a gene: 8. Germline lookup yields CDR1 MNHEY and CDR2 SMNVEV (reference sequence).

The chain joins TRBV2 to TRBJ1-5; D not certain. The germline V gene encodes CDR1 SNHLY and CDR2 FYNNEI. This CDR3 is 16 amino acids long. Trimming left V 0 bases short and J 0 bases short, with 9 bases between. The CDR3 DNA follows: TGTGCCAGCAGTGAAGCCCCGGATAATAGCAATCAGCCCCAGCATTTT. The encoded protein is CASSEAPDNSNQPQHF.

This rearrangement joins TRBV20-1 to TRBJ2-1; 9 nucleotides align to TRBD1. From germline, CDR1 is DFQATT and CDR2 SNEGSKA (reference sequence). The CDR3 contains 14 residues. After removal of 5 bases from V and 10 bases from J, the junction contained 12 bases not matched to a gene. DNA for the CDR3: TGCAGTGCTGCCCGGGACAGGGAGATCAACGAGCAGTTCTTC. As protein: CSAARDREINEQFF.

In its sample, this clonotype was seen a few times. The chain employs TRBV24-1 and TRBJ2-3; D not resolved. The CDR3 is 12 residues long. Germline V gene sequence: CDR1 KGHDR, CDR2 SFDVKD. V was pared by 3 bases and J by 14 bases, with 14 bases between. The CDR3 DNA is TGTGCCACCAGTGATCGGGCAGGATACGCGTATTTT. Translated, it gives CATSDRAGYAYF.